Only a few counts were recorded for the clone carrying this TCR beta chain. The target antigen is unknown. The CDR3 is 16 amino acids. Germline-derived CDR1 and CDR2 are MGHRA and YSYEKL. Unmatched junction bases numbered 7, after V lost 0 bases and J lost 4 bases. This sample is part of a study of Graves' ophthalmopathy and Graves' hyperthyroidism. Notes on the study in general: Using a 13-signature model, the authors split ophthalmopathy from stable hyperthyroidism, with 85% to 90% sensitivity and around 84% specificity. A majority of expanded thyroid clonotypes exceeding 0.001 frequency were likewise present in blood. Prediction of ophthalmopathy progression reached roughly 70% sensitivity and under 80% specificity.

Patients with other autoimmune diseases, uncontrolled infections, pregnancy or lactation were excluded. Using RNA transcripts, the TCR beta CDR3 regions were amplified. The authors performed first-round RT-PCR with HTBI primers and then a second-round multiplex PCR. TCRdb re-called the multiplex PCR reads through MiXCR, storing one row per CDR3 protein. The sample consists of around 1.1 million distinct CDR3 sequences, about two fifths of them appearing once. The clonotype originates from an adult man with Graves' hyperthyroidism. The material sequenced was peripheral blood or thyroid tissue (not recorded which). The chain is built from TRBV4-1 and TRBJ2-7, with 9 positions matching TRBD2. CDR3 DNA: TGCGCCAGCAGCCAAGAAGGGCCAGCGGGAGGATACGAGCAGTACTTC. This sequence encodes CASSQEGPAGGYEQYF.